The next 14 T cell receptor beta chains were all read from a single sample in a study of blood T cells in healthy people across ages. The second PCR ran 7 to 11 cycles with a sample-barcoded 5' primer and J-beta primers. Via MiXCR, TCRdb re-called the 5' RACE reads, giving one row per CDR3 protein. The table has roughly 720,000 distinct CDR3 sequences, about 53% seen once. Sequencing was done on a sample of blood. All receptors come from an elderly man in good health.

CDR3 loop: CSVESGRGEQTQYF. CDR3 DNA sequence: TGCAGCGTTGAAAGTGGCAGGGGCGAGCAGACCCAGTACTTC. The chain couples TRBV29-1 to TRBJ2-4, with a tentative D call TRBD1 (6 bases). The DNA end is more similar to TRBJ2-5, so the J call may be wrong. Germline CDR1 reads SQVTM; CDR2 reads ANQGSEA. This CDR3 comprises 14 residues.

The V gene is TRBV2, the J gene TRBJ1-4, with D possibly matching TRBD1 (6 bases). Per germline, CDR1 SNHLY and CDR2 FYNNEI. V lost 8 bases and J lost 5, with 12 bases in between. CDR3 size: 13 residues. The CDR3 coding sequence is TGTGCCAGCGCCAGGACAGCGAATGAAAAACTGTTTTTT. Translation gives CASARTANEKLFF.

The V and J genes are TRBV27 and TRBJ2-7; 7 nucleotides match TRBD1. Trimming took 5 bases from V and 2 from J; bases not matched to a gene: 6. Germline V gives CDR1 MNHEY, CDR2 SMNVEV (reference sequence). This CDR3 has 14 amino acids. CDR3 bases: TGTGCCAGCAGTGTGGACAGGAGCACCTACGAGCAGTACTTC. This translates into CASSVDRSTYEQYF.

The V call is TRBV4-1, the J call TRBJ2-7; 13 nucleotides match TRBD2. With 2 bases clipped from V and 1 base from J, the junction kept 8 bases outside the gene matches. This CDR3 contains 18 residues. Germline values: CDR1 MGHRA, CDR2 YSYEKL. DNA for the CDR3: TGCGCCAGCAGCCAACTCCGGGGGGGACTAGCGGGGTCCTACGAGCAGTACTTC. This gives the protein CASSQLRGGLAGSYEQYF.

Details on this clonotype: A much bigger clone sits one base away, suggesting this may be a read error. This chain uses TRBV5-1 with TRBJ2-5; 7 nucleotides align to TRBD2. The CDR3 covers 15 residues. Germline V CDR1 and CDR2: SGHRS, YFSETQ. Unmatched junction bases numbered 16, after V lost 3 bases and J lost 11 bases. Written as DNA, the CDR3 is TGCGCCAGCAGCTCTGGCGGCGGGAGAAGGAATGAGCAGTACTTC. This encodes CASSSGGGRRNEQYF.

The V and J genes are TRBV20-1 and TRBJ2-3; tentative D call: TRBD1 (5 bases). Germline V lookup: CDR1 DFQATT, CDR2 SNEGSKA (reference sequence). The ends were cut back, 0 bases at V and 1 base at J, with 11 bases in the middle. The CDR3 contains 15 residues. The CDR3 sequence: CSAREWGGGTDTQYF. Here the CDR3 DNA reads TGCAGTGCTAGAGAATGGGGCGGAGGCACAGATACGCAGTATTTT.

The rearrangement uses TRBV5-1 and TRBJ2-1, with 7 bases aligning to TRBD2. Gene TRBJ2-7 matches the end of the DNA better, so the J call may be wrong. CDR1 SGHRS and CDR2 YFSETQ come from the germline V gene. This CDR3 has 14 amino acids. The chain's CDR3 is CASSLGLAQVEQYF. DNA for the CDR3: TGCGCCAGCAGCTTGGGACTAGCCCAAGTTGAGCAGTACTTC.

This clonotype was counted between two and nine times. The chain employs TRBV7-2 and TRBJ1-2; no firm D call. V lost 5 bases and J 4 bases, leaving 11 bases between the germline ends. Germline lookup yields CDR1 SGHTA and CDR2 FQGNSA. There are 13 residues in the CDR3. The CDR3 here is CASSPGQSYGYTF. DNA of the CDR3: TGTGCCAGCAGCCCCGGGCAGTCCTATGGCTACACCTTC. The full variable domain, its missing parts supplied by reference TRBV7-2 and TRBJ1-2, is GAGVSQSPSNKVTEKGKDVELRCDPISGHTALYWYRQSLGQGLEFLIYFQGNSAPDKSGLPSDRFSAERTGGSVSTLTIQRTQQEDSAVYLCASSPGQSYGYTFGSGTRLTVV.

This clonotype was observed a handful of times. CDR3 sequence: CASSSVLDTQYF. In DNA form, the CDR3 reads TGTGCCAGCAGCTCAGTCCTGGATACGCAGTATTTT. V and J are TRBV28 and TRBJ2-3; D gene unclear. The germline V gene has CDR1 MDHEN and CDR2 SYDVKM. Trimming removed 6 bases at V and 6 bases at J, with 10 bases between. The CDR3 contains 12 residues.

This clonotype has only a few counts. The chain joins TRBV7-6 to TRBJ2-7; D gene unclear. Germline-derived CDR1 and CDR2 are SGHVS and FNYEAQ. V lost 5 bases, J lost 0 bases, and 14 bases lay in between. The CDR3 length is 15 residues. CDR3 amino acids: CASSLTPVRSYEQYF. In DNA, the CDR3 is TGTGCCAGCAGCCTAACCCCCGTCCGCTCCTACGAGCAGTACTTC.

V gene TRBV7-9 combines with J gene TRBJ2-1; 9 bases are a match to TRBD1. The V gene end was trimmed by 5 bases and the J gene end by 8 bases; junction bases not matched to a gene: 10. The CDR3 consists of 15 residues. Germline V gene sequence: CDR1 SEHNR, CDR2 FQNEAQ (reference sequence). CDR3 protein: CASSPRDRAGDEQFF. DNA for the CDR3: TGTGCCAGCAGCCCCCGGGACAGGGCAGGCGATGAGCAGTTCTTC.

The chain uses TRBV7-3 and TRBJ2-2, with D possibly being TRBD1 (5 bases). V lost 5 bases, J lost 0 bases, and 13 bases lay in between. The germline gives CDR1 SGHTA, CDR2 FQGTGA. This CDR3 is built from 16 residues. This CDR3 is CASSRQQASNTGELFF. The DNA for the CDR3 is TGTGCCAGCAGCAGACAACAGGCCTCGAACACCGGGGAGCTGTTTTTT.

The chain has TRBV7-9 and TRBJ2-1, with 8 nucleotides matching TRBD1. CDR3 length: 17 amino acids. Germline trimming cut 0 bases from V and 7 bases from J; bases unmatched to any gene: 11. Looked up from germline, CDR1 is SEHNR and CDR2 is FQNEAQ (reference sequence). The CDR3 DNA sequence: TGTGCCAGCAGCTTAGCCGGTGGCCGGGACAGGATGAATGAGCAGTTCTTC. This encodes CASSLAGGRDRMNEQFF.

This clonotype has a handful of counts. CDR3 in amino acids: CASTLTGSGANVLTF. The CDR3 DNA is TGTGCCAGCACCCTTACAGGCTCTGGGGCCAACGTCCTGACTTTC. V is TRBV6-1 and J is TRBJ2-6; D is possibly TRBD1 (5 bases). V lost 7 bases to trimming and J lost 0 bases, with 10 bases between them. Per germline, CDR1 MNHNS and CDR2 SASEGT. The CDR3 length is 15 residues.